The present T cell receptor (beta chain) was sequenced within a study of identical twins. The germline V gene encodes CDR1 SGHRS and CDR2 YFSETQ. V was trimmed by 7 bases and J by 2 bases, leaving 15 bases between them. The CDR3 is made up of 14 amino acids. This clonotype was observed a few times. TCRdb re-called the 5' RACE reads through MiXCR, storing one row per CDR3 protein. Here the sample spans 200,000 to 250,000 distinct CDR3 sequences, 5.5% to 7.5% being singletons. These same data were also listed under a study on T cells expressing NK-cell markers. As that report states: Also leading the CD3+CD56-NKG2C+ fraction in several donors were these clonotypes.

J is TRBJ2-5 and V is TRBV5-1, with a possible D match to TRBD1 (6 bases). The sample comprised CD8+ T cells sorted from blood. The source of this sequence is a young woman in good health. The CDR3 nucleotides read TGCGCCAGCGGCGCCGGGACAAGACAAGAGACCCAGTACTTC. Encoded protein: CASGAGTRQETQYF.